This entry lists 11 T cell receptor beta chains sequenced from one sample in a study of early T cells in non-severe SARS-CoV-2 infection. TCRdb reprocessed the 5' RACE reads via MiXCR and lists one record per CDR3 protein. Among about 36,000 distinct CDR3 sequences listed, roughly 5.4% were seen once. Material for sequencing was whole blood. All receptors derive from an adult who was a healthcare worker with PCR-confirmed SARS-CoV-2 infection or an uninfected control (not recorded which).

The chain couples TRBV2 to TRBJ1-2; no reliable D call. The CDR3 consists of 13 residues. The V end was cut by 2 bases, the J end by 4 bases, with 8 bases between. Germline loops: CDR1 SNHLY, CDR2 FYNNEI. The CDR3 sequence is CASSESQVYGYTF. The CDR3 DNA reads as TGTGCCAGCAGTGAAAGTCAGGTCTATGGCTACACCTTC. The full variable domain, with the rest looked up from reference TRBV2 and TRBJ1-2, is EPEVTQTPSHQVTQMGQEVILRCVPISNHLYFYWYRQILGQKVEFLVSFYNNEISEKSEIFDDQFSVERPDGSNFTLKIRSTKLEDSAMYFCASSESQVYGYTFGSGTRLTVV.

This clonotype turned up a few times. J is TRBJ2-7 and V is TRBV20-1, with 7 bases identical to TRBD1. Unmatched junction bases numbered 17, after V lost 7 bases and J lost 8 bases. The germline CDR1 and CDR2 sequences are DFQATT and SNEGSKA (reference sequence). The CDR3 length is 14 residues. CDR3 in amino acids: CSVQSWDSSTQQYF. The CDR3 bases are TGCAGTGTTCAGAGCTGGGACAGCTCTACGCAGCAGTACTTC.

The table lists this clonotype with a few counts. The chain recombines TRBV12-3 or TRBV12-4 with TRBJ2-5; no definite D call. Trimming stripped 6 bases from V and 3 bases from J, with 23 bases between. The CDR3 has 17 residues. CDR3 loop: CASSSYTLWLVKETQYF. The CDR3 DNA sequence: TGTGCCAGCAGCTCCTACACCCTGTGGCTTGTGAAAGAGACCCAGTACTTC.

Many counts were recorded for this clonotype. Here the CDR3 DNA reads TGCGCCAGCAGCGGGACAGGGGTCTACAATGAGCAGTTCTTC. The encoded protein is CASSGTGVYNEQFF. The V and J genes are TRBV5-1 and TRBJ2-1; 10 positions match TRBD1. The CDR3 is 14 residues long. J lost 3 bases, V lost 4 bases, and 1 base had no gene match. CDR1 and CDR2 from the germline V gene are SGHRS and YFSETQ.

The chain has TRBV7-9 and TRBJ2-2; the D is unclear. Per germline, CDR1 SEHNR and CDR2 FQNEAQ (reference sequence). V was shortened by 1 base and J by 8 bases, with 8 bases between the two germline ends. CDR3 size: 13 residues. This chain's CDR3 is CASSLGYEGELFF. The CDR3 nucleotides read TGTGCCAGCAGCTTAGGATACGAGGGGGAGCTGTTTTTT.

This clonotype was detected a few times. The genes are TRBV7-2 and TRBJ2-5; D is perhaps TRBD1 (6 bases). V shed 5 bases and J shed 2 bases, with 9 bases lying between them. Per the germline V gene, CDR1 is SGHTA and CDR2 is FQGNSA. The CDR3 is 13 residues long. DNA of the CDR3: TGTGCCAGCAGCCTGGACAGTCAAGAGACCCAGTACTTC. This sequence encodes CASSLDSQETQYF.

Only a few counts were recorded for this clonotype. As DNA, the CDR3 is TGTGCCAGCAGCTTCAACCCTCAGCCAACTAATGAAAAACTGTTTTTT. Encoded protein: CASSFNPQPTNEKLFF. The rearrangement uses TRBV7-9 and TRBJ1-4; no clear D gene. V was clipped by 3 bases and J by 0 bases, with 11 bases between them. Germline CDR1 SEHNR, CDR2 FQNEAQ (reference sequence). This CDR3 has 16 amino acids.

The chain links TRBV7-9 to TRBJ1-6, with 9 nucleotides matching TRBD1. Trimming at V came to 10 bases and at J to 7 bases, leaving 11 bases not matched to a gene. Per germline, CDR1 SEHNR and CDR2 FQNEAQ (reference sequence). The length of the CDR3 is 15 residues. CDR3 bases: TGTGCCACCCGGGACAGGGATTATTCGAATTCACCCCTCCACTTT. Translating it yields CATRDRDYSNSPLHF.

This clonotype was detected many times. The rearrangement joins TRBV5-1 to TRBJ2-7, with unresolved D. The CDR3 extends over 11 amino acids. With 0 bases removed from V and 4 bases from J, the gap between germline ends came to 2 bases. Germline CDR1 SGHRS, CDR2 YFSETQ. The CDR3 protein is CASSLGYEQYF. The DNA of the CDR3 is TGCGCCAGCAGCTTGGGTTACGAGCAGTACTTC.

By its share, this clonotype is medium-sized. This chain joins TRBV12-3 or TRBV12-4 and TRBJ1-5; maybe TRBD1 (6 bases). There are 14 residues in the CDR3. V gave up 7 bases and J gave up 3 bases, with 13 bases separating them. Here the CDR3 reads CASNVGGPNQPQHF. The CDR3 region has the DNA TGTGCCAGCAACGTGGGGGGCCCCAATCAGCCCCAGCATTTT.

The table lists this clonotype with a few counts. The V and J genes are TRBV6-2 or TRBV6-3 and TRBJ2-6; D unresolved. CDR3 length: 16 residues. Germline CDR1 MNHEY, CDR2 SVGEGT. Trimming cost V 3 bases and J 0 bases, with 9 bases left between them. The CDR3 region has the DNA TGTGCCAGCAGTTATGCCCTCAACTCTGGGGCCAACGTCCTGACTTTC. It codes for CASSYALNSGANVLTF.